This TCR beta chain is from a study of T-cell memory formation after mild COVID-19. About the research overall: TCR clusters were largely donor specific. Overall study results and limits: Researchers found some responding clones in pre-infection memory, a sign that cross-reactive memory joined.

This clonotype was detected a few times. What it binds is not known. The CDR3 spans 14 residues. The germline V gene encodes CDR1 ENHRY and CDR2 SYGVKD. V lost 8 bases and J 4 bases, leaving 17 bases between the germline ends. TCRdb independently ran MiXCR on the 5' RACE reads; one entry per CDR3 protein. The sample has roughly 370,000 distinct CDR3 sequences, 15% to 20% seen once; the top ten hold 20% to 25%. The rearrangement links TRBV10-3 to TRBJ2-5; D tentatively reads TRBD1 or TRBD2 (5 bases each). This receptor was obtained from a man between 18 and 35 years old who had mild COVID-19 (a few samples of this study predate the infection). Cell type and time point are not known. The sequencing input was PBMCs or a T cell subset sorted from them (not recorded which). The CDR3 sequence: CAIGVTPGGETQYF. CDR3 coding DNA: TGTGCCATCGGGGTGACTCCTGGGGGAGAGACCCAGTACTTC.